This entry lists 3 T cell receptor beta chains sequenced from one sample in a study of T cell responses to AZD1222 COVID-19 vaccine. Assay: immunoSEQ multiplex PCR; the TCRdb copy retains only in-frame clones and omits some. In the table there are 150,000 to 200,000 clones, roughly 88% of which are singletons. This specimen consisted of peripheral blood, obtained 28 days after the second AZD1222 dose. Receptors were obtained from an adult who received the AZD1222 COVID-19 vaccine.

The rearrangement joins TRBV5-1 to TRBJ1-2, with TRBD1 identical over 7 bases. The CDR3 contains 15 residues. Germline CDR1 SGHRS, CDR2 YFSETQ. Trimming removed 0 bases from V and 7 bases from J; junction bases left unmatched: 9. As DNA, the CDR3 is TGCGCCAGCAGCTTGGAAGGGGGCTTGAGGGGTGGCTACACCTTC. Residues: CASSLEGGLRGGYTF.

The chain couples TRBV5-1 to TRBJ2-5, with 8 nucleotides matching TRBD2. The germline CDR1 and CDR2 sequences are SGHRS and YFSETQ. The CDR3 runs to 15 residues. V was pared by 4 bases and J by 3 bases, with 8 bases of the junction left unmatched. This chain's CDR3 is CASSRTSRAEETQYF. CDR3 DNA: TGCGCCAGCAGCAGGACTAGCCGGGCAGAAGAGACCCAGTACTTC.

The chain links TRBV6-2 or TRBV6-3 to TRBJ1-2; D gene uncertain. CDR1 and CDR2 from the germline V gene are MNHEY and SVGEGT. Trimming left V 5 bases short and J 2 bases short, with 15 bases between. The CDR3 has 15 amino acids. The DNA of the CDR3 is TGTGCCAGCAGTGGTCCGGGAGTCACAAACTATGGCTACACCTTC. It is translated as CASSGPGVTNYGYTF.